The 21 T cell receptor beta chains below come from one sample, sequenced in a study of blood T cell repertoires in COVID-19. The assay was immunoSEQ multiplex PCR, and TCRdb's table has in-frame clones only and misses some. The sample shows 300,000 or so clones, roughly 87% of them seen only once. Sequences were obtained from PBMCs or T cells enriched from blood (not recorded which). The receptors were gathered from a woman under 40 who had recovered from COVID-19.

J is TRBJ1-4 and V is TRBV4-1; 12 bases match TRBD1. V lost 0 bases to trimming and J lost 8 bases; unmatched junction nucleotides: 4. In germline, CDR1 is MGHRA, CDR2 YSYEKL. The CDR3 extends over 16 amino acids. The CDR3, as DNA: TGCGCCAGCAGCCAAGAACCCGGGACAGGGGGCGAAAAACTGTTTTTT. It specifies CASSQEPGTGGEKLFF.

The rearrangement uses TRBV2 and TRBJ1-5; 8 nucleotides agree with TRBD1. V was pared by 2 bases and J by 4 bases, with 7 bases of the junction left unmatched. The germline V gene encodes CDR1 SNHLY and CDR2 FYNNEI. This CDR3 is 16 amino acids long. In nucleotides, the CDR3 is TGTGCCAGCAGTGAAAGCGGGACAGGCTGGAATCAGCCCCAGCATTTT. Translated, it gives CASSESGTGWNQPQHF.

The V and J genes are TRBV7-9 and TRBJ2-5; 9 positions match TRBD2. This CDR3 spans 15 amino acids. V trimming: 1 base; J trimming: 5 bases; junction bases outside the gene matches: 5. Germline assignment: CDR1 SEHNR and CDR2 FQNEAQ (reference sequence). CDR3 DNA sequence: TGTGCCAGCAGCTTAGAGACTAGCGGCTCCGAGACCCAGTACTTC. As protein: CASSLETSGSETQYF.

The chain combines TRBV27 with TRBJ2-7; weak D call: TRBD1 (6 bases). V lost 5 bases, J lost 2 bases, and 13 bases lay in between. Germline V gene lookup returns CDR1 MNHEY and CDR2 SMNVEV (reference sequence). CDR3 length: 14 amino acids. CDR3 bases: TGTGCCAGCAGTCAAGAGGACAGCGCCTACGAGCAGTACTTC. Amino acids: CASSQEDSAYEQYF.

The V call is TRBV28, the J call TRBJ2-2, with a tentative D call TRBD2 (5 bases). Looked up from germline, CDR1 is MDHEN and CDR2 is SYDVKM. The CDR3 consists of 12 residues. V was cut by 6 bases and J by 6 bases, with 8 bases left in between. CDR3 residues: CASRRLSGELFF. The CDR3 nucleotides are TGTGCCAGCAGAAGACTATCCGGGGAGCTGTTTTTT. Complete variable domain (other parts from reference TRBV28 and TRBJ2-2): DVKVTQSSRYLVKRTGEKVFLECVQDMDHENMFWYRQDPGLGLRLIYFSYDVKMKEKGDIPEGYSVSREKKERFSLILESASTNQTSMYLCASRRLSGELFFGEGSRLTVL.

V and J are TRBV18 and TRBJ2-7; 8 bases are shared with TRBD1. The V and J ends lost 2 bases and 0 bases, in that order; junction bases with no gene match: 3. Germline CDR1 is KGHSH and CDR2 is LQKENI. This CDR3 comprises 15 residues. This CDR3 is CASSPVDRGSYEQYF. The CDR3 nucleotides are TGTGCCAGCTCACCAGTCGACAGGGGCTCCTACGAGCAGTACTTC.

The CDR3 sequence is CATTTPDRDYNEKLFF. The CDR3 nucleotides read TGTGCCACTACGACCCCGGACAGGGATTATAATGAAAAACTGTTTTTT. This chain links TRBV28 with TRBJ1-4, with 8 nucleotides matching TRBD1. Germline-derived CDR1 and CDR2 are MDHEN and SYDVKM. The CDR3 consists of 16 residues. J lost 4 bases, V lost 10 bases, and 14 bases had no gene match.

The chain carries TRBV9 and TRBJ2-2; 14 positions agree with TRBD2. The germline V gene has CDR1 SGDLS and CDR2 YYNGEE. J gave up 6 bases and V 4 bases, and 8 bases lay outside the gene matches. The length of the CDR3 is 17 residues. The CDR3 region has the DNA TGTGCCAGCAGCCCGACTAGCGGGGGGGCGAGGGCCGGGGAGCTGTTTTTT. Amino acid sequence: CASSPTSGGARAGELFF.

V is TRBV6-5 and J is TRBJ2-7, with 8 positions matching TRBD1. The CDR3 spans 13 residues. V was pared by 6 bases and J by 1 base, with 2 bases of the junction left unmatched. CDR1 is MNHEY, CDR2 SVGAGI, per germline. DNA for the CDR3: TGTGCCAGCAGCGACAGGGGATCCTACGAGCAGTACTTC. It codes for CASSDRGSYEQYF.

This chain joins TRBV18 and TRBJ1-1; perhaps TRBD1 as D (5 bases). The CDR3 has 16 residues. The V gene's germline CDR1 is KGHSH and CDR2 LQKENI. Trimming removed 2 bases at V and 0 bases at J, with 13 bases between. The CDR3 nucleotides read TGTGCCAGCTCACCAACCGGTGGCAGGGTGAACACTGAAGCTTTCTTT. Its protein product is CASSPTGGRVNTEAFF.

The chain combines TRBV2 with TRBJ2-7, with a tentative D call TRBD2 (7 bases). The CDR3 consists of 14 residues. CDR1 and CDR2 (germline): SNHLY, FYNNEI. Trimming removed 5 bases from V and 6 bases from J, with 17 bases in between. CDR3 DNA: TGTGCCAGCAGTAGGCGGGGGCGAAAGGGCGAGCAGTACTTC. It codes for CASSRRGRKGEQYF.

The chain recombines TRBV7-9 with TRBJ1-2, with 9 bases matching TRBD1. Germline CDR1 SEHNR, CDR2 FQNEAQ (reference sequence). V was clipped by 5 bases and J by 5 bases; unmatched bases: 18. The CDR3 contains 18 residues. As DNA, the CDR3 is TGTGCCAGCAGCCCAAGGACAGGGGCTCTCTCAACGGGATATGGCTACACCTTC. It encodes CASSPRTGALSTGYGYTF.

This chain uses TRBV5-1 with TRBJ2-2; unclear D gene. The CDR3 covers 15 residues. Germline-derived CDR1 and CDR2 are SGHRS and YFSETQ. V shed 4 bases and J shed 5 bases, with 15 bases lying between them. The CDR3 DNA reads TGCGCCAGCAGCCCTACACCCCGAGCGACCGGGGAGCTGTTTTTT. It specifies CASSPTPRATGELFF.

The CDR3 loop reads CASSYPGGAVGPDTQYF. DNA for the CDR3: TGTGCCAGCAGCTACCCCGGGGGGGCCGTAGGACCAGATACGCAGTATTTT. The gene calls are TRBV7-2 and TRBJ2-3; TRBD2 matches 8 bases. Germline assignment: CDR1 SGHTA and CDR2 FQGNSA. J lost 4 bases, V lost 4 bases, and 13 bases had no gene match. The CDR3 length is 17 residues.

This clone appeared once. In DNA form, the CDR3 reads TGTGCCAGCAGCTTAGATGAAGGGGGTAACAATCAGCCCCAGCATTTT. It encodes CASSLDEGGNNQPQHF. The chain links TRBV7-2 to TRBJ1-5, with a possible D match to TRBD1 (6 bases). The V end was cut by 1 base, the J end by 3 bases, with 13 bases between. The CDR3 is 16 residues long. CDR1 is SGHTA, CDR2 FQGNSA, per germline.

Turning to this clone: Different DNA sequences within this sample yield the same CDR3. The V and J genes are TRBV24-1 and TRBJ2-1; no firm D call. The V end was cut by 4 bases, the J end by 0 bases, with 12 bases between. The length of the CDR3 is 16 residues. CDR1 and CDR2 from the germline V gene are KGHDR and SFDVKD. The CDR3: CATSDLRGSSYNEQFF. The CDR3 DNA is TGTGCCACCAGTGACCTCCGAGGAAGCTCCTACAATGAGCAGTTCTTC.

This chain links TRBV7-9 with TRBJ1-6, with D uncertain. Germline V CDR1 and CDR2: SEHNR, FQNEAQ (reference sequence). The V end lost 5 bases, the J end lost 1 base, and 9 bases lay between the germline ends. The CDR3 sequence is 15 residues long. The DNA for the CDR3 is TGTGCCAGCAGCATGGCGGGGTCCTATAATTCACCCCTCCACTTT. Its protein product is CASSMAGSYNSPLHF.

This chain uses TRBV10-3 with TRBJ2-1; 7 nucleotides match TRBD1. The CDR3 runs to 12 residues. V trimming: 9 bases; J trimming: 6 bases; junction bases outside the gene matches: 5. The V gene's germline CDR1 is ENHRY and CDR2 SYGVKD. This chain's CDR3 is CAIGTVSNEQFF. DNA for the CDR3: TGTGCCATTGGGACAGTTAGCAATGAGCAGTTCTTC.

The CDR3: CASRGTSLESTDTQYF. The CDR3 DNA is TGTGCCAGCAGAGGGACTAGCCTGGAAAGCACAGATACGCAGTATTTT. The chain carries TRBV14 and TRBJ2-3, with 9 bases that match TRBD2. J gave up 0 bases and V 6 bases, and 7 bases lay outside the gene matches. The CDR3 is 16 amino acids. Germline V lookup: CDR1 SGHDN, CDR2 FVKESK.

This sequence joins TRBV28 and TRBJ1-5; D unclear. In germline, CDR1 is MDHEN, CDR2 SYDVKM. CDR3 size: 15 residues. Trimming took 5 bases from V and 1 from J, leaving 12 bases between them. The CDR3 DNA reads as TGTGCCAGCAGTCCCACCCTAGTCAGCAATCAGCCCCAGCATTTT. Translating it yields CASSPTLVSNQPQHF.

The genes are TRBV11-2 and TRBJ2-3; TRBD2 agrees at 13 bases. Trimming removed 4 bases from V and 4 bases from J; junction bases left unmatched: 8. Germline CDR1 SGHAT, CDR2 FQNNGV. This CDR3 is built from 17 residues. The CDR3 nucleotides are TGTGCCAGCAGCTGGCAACTAGCGGGGGGGCCGCCAGATACGCAGTATTTT. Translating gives CASSWQLAGGPPDTQYF.